This T cell receptor beta chain was documented in a study of shared clonotypes between healthy human individuals. Background on the study: Every donor yielded three CD4 naive, three CD4 memory, two CD8 naive and one CD8 memory plate.

When replicate PCRs were run on sorted subsets, they used around 200 ng DNA, about 31,000 T cell genomes. Sequencing was performed with immunoSEQ multiplex PCR; in TCRdb, only in-frame clones are kept and a portion is missing. The sample lists 950,000 to 1,100,000 clones; about 75% were seen once. The sequence was collected from a man between 18 and 35 years old in good health. The sample comprised memory CD4+ T cells sorted from blood. Subset defined: CD45RA-negative fraction.

The CDR3, as DNA: TGTGCCAGCAGCTTAGCAGGGGCGAGCACAGATACGCAGTATTTT. Encoded protein: CASSLAGASTDTQYF. The genes are TRBV7-9 and TRBJ2-3; maybe TRBD1 (5 bases). Germline values: CDR1 SEHNR, CDR2 FQNEAQ (reference sequence). The CDR3 has 15 residues. The ends were cut back, 0 bases at V and 0 bases at J, with 7 bases in the middle.